Included here is one T cell receptor (beta chain) sequence, with context. What antigen it recognizes has not been identified. No much larger clone exists at a distance of one base, and base qualities are not known. CD8 naive samples were obtained by positive selection for CCR7 among CD45RO-negative cells, yielding a CD45RA+CCR7+ population from which TemRA cells were excluded. The donors were healthy, HIV-negative adults with no recently reported acute infections or vaccinations. All donors were Caucasian adults living in Nashville, Tennessee, USA. Blood was obtained by leukapheresis, after which PBMCs were separated by Ficoll-Histopaque density gradient centrifugation and cryopreserved in liquid nitrogen vapor phase. Analytical flow cytometry was used to check the purity and quantity of every magnetically sorted T cell population. Genomic DNA was isolated from every sorted fraction and measured by UV absorbance on a Nanodrop 2000c.

This entry is derived from a study of shared clonotypes between healthy human individuals (dated by TCRdb to about 2020). With respect to the entire study: A couple of women and a few men aged 18 to 49 years were included in the cohort. For each donor, CD4 naive and CD4 memory were each given three plates, CD8 naive was given two plates, and CD8 memory was given one plate. To estimate repertoire size and how much clonotypes are shared between individuals, the study performed deep sequencing of blood TCR repertoires from 4 to 6 healthy adults. Different laboratories and diverse techniques were used to prepare libraries and sequence TCR repertoires, to increase sequencing depth and limit assay-specific biases. Each donor's leukapheresis produced roughly between roughly 0.94 and 9.5 billion PBMCs. Summary of the overall study and its limitations: Rarefaction of sorted-subset datasets indicated incomplete sequencing despite the large sequencing depth. Sampling was limited to blood, and TCR repertoires in tissue likely differ from TCR repertoires in blood. Across four donors, approximately 4.9% of naive CD4, 3.5% of naive CD8, approximately 2.5% of memory CD4, and approximately 0.4% of memory CD8 clonotypes were shared. Clonotypes shared by all four sorted-subset donors showed higher generation probabilities than non-shared clonotypes. Pairwise subsampling led to the expectation that sequencing depth would affect the degree of clonotype sharing among donors. Because the study included a small number of donors, the genetic and exposure-history diversity represented was limited. Larger estimated clonotype richness was generally found for naive subsets than for memory subsets.

After removal of 3 bases from V and 6 bases from J, the junction retains 9 bases not matched to a gene. The CDR3 sequence holds 15 residues, the cysteine and phenylalanine included. Of all the DNA, just the CDR3 is kept, 45 bases in frame from base 1. CDR1 SGHRS and CDR2 YFSETQ were looked up in the germline V gene. TCR CDR3 regions were amplified from genomic DNA by multiplex PCR using the deep immunoSEQ assay. Extracted genomic DNA from each cell subset was distributed evenly across all wells of several immunoSEQ 96-well plates, and each plate was treated as a replicate. For sorted subsets, around 200 ng genomic DNA, equal to about 30,000 T cell genomes, was loaded into each replicate PCR. Purified libraries were measured with a Qubit 3.0 fluorometer, size-checked on a Bioanalyzer 2100, and measured again with the KAPA Library Quantification kit. Every immunoSEQ 96-well plate was sequenced on a separate single-read 150-cycle Illumina NextSeq 550 flow cell. Per the original workflow: Because only junctional sequences without quality scores were contained in the immunoSEQ output, filtering matching that applied to full-length reads could not be performed. To assign V/J genes and CDR3, sequences were annotated using PyIR, a Python wrapper for IgBLAST v1.9, with IMGT germline references. Any read was removed if the V/J assignment was weak (E-value above 1e-6), the CDR3 was missing, or the read contained stop codons, out-of-frame junctions, or ambiguous translated residues. V3J clonotypes were defined by identical inferred V gene, J gene, and CDR3 amino acid sequence. Percentage overlap between repertoires was calculated by dividing the number of shared unique clonotypes by the size of the smaller repertoire. Repertoire richness was assessed with RTK rarefaction, the Chao1 estimator, and Recon v2.1 estimates of unobserved clonotypes. OLGA was used to compute generation probabilities for all TCRbeta clonotypes that the gDNA method yielded from a handful of donors. In TCRdb, the immuneACCESS table is reduced to in-frame sequences with V and J assigned. These tables do not hold every clone; where another copy was compared, an unresolved V gene accounts for under half, and the others remain unexplained. That table furnishes V, J and clone size, whereas the DNA furnished D and trimming. The sample data list about 2.2 million clones, and just under 95% of these were observed just once. Over 1.5% of the sample goes to the ten largest clones.

This TCR derives from a young man in good health. Some clones in this sample may be carry-over from other donors' samples. Material: naive CD8+ T cells from PBMCs. The cell subset or site label for this specimen denotes: CD45RA+CCR7+. Recombination joined TRBV5-1 with TRBJ1-2; 9 middle bases align to TRBD1. The CDR3 reads as follows: CASSWGQGGSDGYTF. The DNA reads TGCGCCAGCAGCTGGGGACAGGGTGGATCGGATGGCTACACCTTC.